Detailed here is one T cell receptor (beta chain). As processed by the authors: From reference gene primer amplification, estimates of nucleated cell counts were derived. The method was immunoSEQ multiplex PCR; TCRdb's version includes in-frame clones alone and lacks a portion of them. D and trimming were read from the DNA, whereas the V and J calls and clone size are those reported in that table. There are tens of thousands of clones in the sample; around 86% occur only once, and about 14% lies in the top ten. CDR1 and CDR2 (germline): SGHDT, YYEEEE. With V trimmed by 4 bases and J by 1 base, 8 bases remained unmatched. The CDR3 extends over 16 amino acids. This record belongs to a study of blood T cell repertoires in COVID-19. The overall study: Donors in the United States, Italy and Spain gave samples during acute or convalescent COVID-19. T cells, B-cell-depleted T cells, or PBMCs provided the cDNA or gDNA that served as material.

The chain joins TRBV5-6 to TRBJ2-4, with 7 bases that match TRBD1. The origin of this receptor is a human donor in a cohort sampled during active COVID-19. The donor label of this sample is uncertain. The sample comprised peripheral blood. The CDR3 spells CASSRYRDSAKNIQYF. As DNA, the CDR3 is TGTGCCAGCAGCCGTTACCGGGACAGCGCCAAAAACATTCAGTACTTC.